A selection of T cell receptor beta chains follows, all from one sample in a study of blood T cell repertoires in COVID-19. The assay was immunoSEQ multiplex PCR, and TCRdb's table has in-frame clones only and misses some. The sample shows nearly 80,000 clones, 90% of them seen only once. Sequenced material: peripheral blood. The receptors come from a woman older than 75 with acute or convalescent COVID-19. The CDR3 runs from the conserved cysteine through the conserved F or W. The order of the fields is D gene, clone size, J gene, V gene, CDR3 DNA, CDR3 protein. The D gene is left open where the match is weak. Size is omitted from some rows. Given values are once, few, many or a class for expanded clones.

>-|-|TRBJ2-3|TRBV21-1
TGTGCCAGCAGGCCCGGGACAGTCAACACAGATACGCAGTATTTT
CASRPGTVNTDTQYF
>TRBD2|-|TRBJ2-2|TRBV2
TGTGCCAGCTCGGGGCGGGGGGGCCCCACCGGGGAGCTGTTTTTT
CASSGRGGPTGELFF
>-|-|TRBJ1-5|TRBV6-6
TGTGCCAGTGGGGGCGGCAATCAGCCCCAGCATTTT
CASGGGNQPQHF
>-|-|TRBJ1-1|TRBV19
TGTGCCAGTAACCCAGAGCTTTCTAGAAACACTGAAGCTTTCTTT
CASNPELSRNTEAFF
>-|-|TRBJ1-6|TRBV7-9
TGTGCCAGCAGCCTCCAGGGCGACCGTTCACCCCTCCACTTT
CASSLQGDRSPLHF
>-|once|TRBJ2-1|TRBV28
TGTGCCAGCAGTTTAGTCATTGTGGGCCCGTACAATGAGCAGTTCTTC
CASSLVIVGPYNEQFF
>TRBD1|-|TRBJ1-5|TRBV19
TGTGCCAGTAGTGACAGGGGTCAGCCCCAGCATTTT
CASSDRGQPQHF
>-|-|TRBJ1-1|TRBV19
TGTGCCAGCCGTTACTTAGGGGGCACTGAAGCTTTCTTT
CASRYLGGTEAFF
>-|-|TRBJ1-6|TRBV9
TGTGCCAGCAGCCCAAGTGGGGGGGGAACCTTTAATTCACCCCTCCACTTT
CASSPSGGGTFNSPLHF
>-|-|TRBJ1-1|TRBV4-1
TGCGCCAGCAGCCAAGATCCCCCTATGAACACTGAAGCTTTCTTT
CASSQDPPMNTEAFF
>-|-|TRBJ2-2|TRBV19
TGTGCCAGTAGTATACAGGGGACATCCACCGGGGAGCTGTTTTTT
CASSIQGTSTGELFF
>-|once|TRBJ2-7|TRBV25-1
TGTGCCAGCAGTGGTCAGGGAAACGAGCAGTACTTC
CASSGQGNEQYF
>TRBD2|-|TRBJ2-3|TRBV5-6
TGTGCCAGCAGCTTGCAGACACTAGCGGGGGGCTTCAATACGCAGTATTTT
CASSLQTLAGGFNTQYF
>-|-|TRBJ2-2|TRBV2
TGTGCCAGCAGTTTACAGGGTTTCACCGGGGAGCTGTTTTTT
CASSLQGFTGELFF
>-|-|TRBJ1-1|TRBV12-2
TGTGCAAGTCGCTTACCTAGGGGGGGTGAAGCTTTCTTT
CASRLPRGGEAFF
>-|-|TRBJ1-3|TRBV2
TGTGCCCCCTGGGCCGTGAACGCGTACAGGTATTTCTCTGGAAACACCATATATTTT
CAPWAVNAYRYFSGNTIYF
>TRBD2|-|TRBJ2-4|TRBV20-1
TGCAGTGCTAGTGGGCGGGAGGGAACCAAAAACATTCAGTACTTC
CSASGREGTKNIQYF
>TRBD1|-|TRBJ2-7|TRBV23-1
TGCGCCAGCAGTCAATCGTTCCCCGCAGGGGGCAATACGGACGAGCAGTACTTC
CASSQSFPAGGNTDEQYF
>TRBD2|once|TRBJ2-3|TRBV5-1
TGCGCCAGCAGAACGGGACTAGCGGTTTTAGGGGCAGATACGCAGTATTTT
CASRTGLAVLGADTQYF
>-|-|TRBJ2-5|TRBV2
TGTGCCAGCAGTGATGGCCTTACCCAAGAGACCCAGTACTTC
CASSDGLTQETQYF
>-|-|TRBJ1-2|TRBV5-4
TGTGCCAGCAGCTCCGGACAGAACTATGGCTACACCTTC
CASSSGQNYGYTF
>TRBD2|-|TRBJ2-1|TRBV7-9
TGTGCCAGCAGCCGGACTAGCGGGGGGCCCCTCTCCTACAATGAGCAGTTCTTC
CASSRTSGGPLSYNEQFF
>-|-|TRBJ2-6|TRBV6-2/TRBV6-3
TGTGCCAGCAGTTACCCGCCGGGACTGCGGGCCAACGTCCTGACTTTC
CASSYPPGLRANVLTF
>TRBD1|few|TRBJ2-5|TRBV6-5
TGTGCCAGCAGTTACACAAGGGACAGACGAGAGACCCAGTACTTC
CASSYTRDRRETQYF
>TRBD2|few|TRBJ2-7|TRBV6-5
TGTGCCAGCAGAAAGGGACTAACCTACGAGCAGTACTTC
CASRKGLTYEQYF
>-|-|TRBJ2-3|TRBV10-3
TGTGCCATCAGTGACGGCACAGATACGCAGTATTTT
CAISDGTDTQYF
>TRBD2|-|TRBJ2-5|TRBV11-1
TGTGCCAGCACCCCCTTTAGCGGGGGGGAAGAGACCCAGTACTTC
CASTPFSGGEETQYF
>-|-|TRBJ1-5|TRBV5-5
TGTGCCAGCAGCTTGGCAGGCAATCAGCCCCAGCATTTT
CASSLAGNQPQHF
>TRBD2|-|TRBJ2-7|TRBV7-8
TGTGCCAGCAGCTTACTCCTAGCGGGGGCCTACGAGCAGTACTTC
CASSLLLAGAYEQYF
>-|-|TRBJ1-2|TRBV6-5
TGTGCCAGCCGTTCGGAGGGCATTTCCTACTACTATGGCTACACCTTC
CASRSEGISYYYGYTF
>-|-|TRBJ1-5|TRBV15
TGTGCCACCAGCAGAGATAAACAGGACCCCCAGCATTTT
CATSRDKQDPQHF
>-|-|TRBJ1-2|TRBV27
TGTGCCAGCAGTTTTAGGCAGGGTAGTGGCTACACCTTC
CASSFRQGSGYTF
>-|once|TRBJ1-4|TRBV7-9
TGTGCCAGCAGCCCCGCCGACAGTAATGAAAAACTGTTTTTT
CASSPADSNEKLFF
>TRBD1|-|TRBJ1-6|TRBV18
TGTGCCAGCTCACCAGCCTCGGGCGGGACAGGGGATTCACCCCTCCACTTT
CASSPASGGTGDSPLHF
>TRBD2|-|TRBJ2-3|TRBV7-3
TGTGCCAGCAGCCTTAGCGGGAGAGCTGATACGCAGTATTTT
CASSLSGRADTQYF
>TRBD1|-|TRBJ2-6|TRBV5-1
TGCGCCAGCAGCCGGGACAGCGCGAATGGGGCCAACGTCCTGACTTTC
CASSRDSANGANVLTF
>-|-|TRBJ1-4|TRBV10-3
TGTGCCATCAGCCCCGGGGGTACAACTAATGAAAAACTGTTTTTT
CAISPGGTTNEKLFF
>TRBD1|-|TRBJ2-7|TRBV18
TGTGCCAGCTCGAGCCCGGGACAGGGGAGATCCTACGAGCAGTACTTC
CASSSPGQGRSYEQYF
>-|-|TRBJ1-1|TRBV6-5
TGTGCCAGCAGACCCGACAGGAACACTGAAGCTTTCTTT
CASRPDRNTEAFF
>TRBD1|-|TRBJ2-7|TRBV6-1
TGTGCCAGCAGTGAGACAGGGGCCACCGAGCAGTACTTC
CASSETGATEQYF
>TRBD1|-|TRBJ1-5|TRBV7-2
TGTGCCAGCAGCTCTGGCGGGACAGGACCACATCAGCCCCAGCATTTT
CASSSGGTGPHQPQHF
>-|-|TRBJ1-6|TRBV2
TGTGCCAGCAGACTCGGGGAAAATTCACCCCTCCACTTT
CASRLGENSPLHF
>TRBD2|-|TRBJ2-1|TRBV4-2
TGTGCCAGCAGCAGGGCTAGCGGGTACTACAATGAGCAGTTCTTC
CASSRASGYYNEQFF
>TRBD1|-|TRBJ2-7|TRBV5-1
TGCGCCAGCAGCTTGGGTCGGGACAGGCCCTACGAGCAGTACTTC
CASSLGRDRPYEQYF
>TRBD1|-|TRBJ2-7|TRBV18
TGTGCCAGCTCACCAATGGGACAGGGGGGTTACGAGCAGTACTTC
CASSPMGQGGYEQYF
>-|-|TRBJ2-3|TRBV6-1
TGTGCCAGCACTGAAGTTCCCGGTTTGAGCACAGATACGCAGTATTTT
CASTEVPGLSTDTQYF
>-|-|TRBJ1-4|TRBV12-3/TRBV12-4
TGTGCCAGCAGTTTCTGGGGGGACGAAAAACTGTTTTTT
CASSFWGDEKLFF
>TRBD2|-|TRBJ2-1|TRBV27
TGTGCCAGCAGTTTATCGGGACTAGCGGAGTACAATGAGCAGTTCTTC
CASSLSGLAEYNEQFF
>TRBD2|-|TRBJ2-5|TRBV9
TGTGCCAGCAGCGAGACTAGCGGATTGGGAGAGACCCAGTACTTC
CASSETSGLGETQYF
>-|few|TRBJ1-4|TRBV4-3
TGCGCCAGCAGCCAAGGGCCCCGTAGCGACACAAGCAGTGAAAAACTGTTTTTT
CASSQGPRSDTSSEKLFF
>-|-|TRBJ1-2|TRBV5-4
TGTGCCAGCAGCTCCCCCAGGGATCCCTATGGCTACACCTTC
CASSSPRDPYGYTF
>-|-|TRBJ2-3|TRBV5-1
TGCGCCAGCAGCTTGCAGGGTGACACGCAGTATTTT
CASSLQGDTQYF
>TRBD1|-|TRBJ1-5|TRBV28
TGTGCCAGCAGTGGGGGACAGGGATTGCGTCAGCCCCAGCATTTT
CASSGGQGLRQPQHF
>-|-|TRBJ2-5|TRBV10-3
TGTGCCATCAGTGAAGGTGGAGCTCTGACCCAGTACTTC
CAISEGGALTQYF
>-|-|TRBJ1-5|TRBV7-9
TGTGCCAGCAGCTTAGAAGGTGGGGGCGAGCCCCAGCATTTT
CASSLEGGGEPQHF